The sample holds many counts of the clone carrying this T cell receptor (beta chain). Because the CDR3 is missing its conserved closing phenylalanine or tryptophan, this is likely a read error. The DNA is omitted, as the CDR3 cannot be located on it reliably, and the CDR3 follows TCRdb's listing. Counting both end residues, the CDR3 totals 13 amino acids. Germline CDR1 reads SGHKS; CDR2 reads YYEKEE (reference sequence). Samples came from axillary lymph nodes draining the breast cancer. The source of the sample is a study of breast tumors, draining lymph nodes, adjacent tissues. TCRdb analysed the multiplex PCR reads with MiXCR anew, one entry per CDR3 protein. The repertoire consists of 290,000 or so distinct CDR3 sequences, with over 25% occurring once and the leading ten covering 0.85% to 1.3%.

This clonotype originated in a female donor with breast cancer. Some clones in this sample may be carry-over from other donors' samples. The sequenced material came from axillary lymph node tissue. This chain uses TRBV5-5 with TRBJ2-1; TRBD1, the D gene given by the table, was not confirmed from the DNA. CDR3: CASSLNPSGARVR.